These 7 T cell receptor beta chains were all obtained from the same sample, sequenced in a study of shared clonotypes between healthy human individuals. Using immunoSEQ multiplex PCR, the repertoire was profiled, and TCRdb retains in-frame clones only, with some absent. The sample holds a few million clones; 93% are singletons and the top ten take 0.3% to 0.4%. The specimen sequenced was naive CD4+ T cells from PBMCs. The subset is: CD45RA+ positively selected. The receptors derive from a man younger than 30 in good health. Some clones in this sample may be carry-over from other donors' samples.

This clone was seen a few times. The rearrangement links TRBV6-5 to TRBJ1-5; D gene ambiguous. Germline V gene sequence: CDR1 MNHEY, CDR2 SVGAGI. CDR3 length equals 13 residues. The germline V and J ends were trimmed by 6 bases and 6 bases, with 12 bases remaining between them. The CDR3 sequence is CASSRSIGQPQHF. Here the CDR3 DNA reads TGTGCCAGCAGCCGCAGTATTGGTCAGCCCCAGCATTTT.

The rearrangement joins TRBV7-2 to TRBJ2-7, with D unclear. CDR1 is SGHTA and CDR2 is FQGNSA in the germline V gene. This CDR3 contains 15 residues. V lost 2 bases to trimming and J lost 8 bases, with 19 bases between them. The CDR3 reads CASSLISDFKGKQYF. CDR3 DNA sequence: TGTGCCAGCAGCTTAATTTCGGATTTCAAAGGGAAGCAGTACTTC.

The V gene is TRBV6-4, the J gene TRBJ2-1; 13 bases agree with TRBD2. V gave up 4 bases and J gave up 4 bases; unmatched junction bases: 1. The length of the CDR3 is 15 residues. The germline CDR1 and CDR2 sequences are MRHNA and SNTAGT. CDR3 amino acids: CASSGGLAGYNEQFF. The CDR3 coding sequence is TGTGCCAGCAGTGGGGGACTAGCGGGGTACAATGAGCAGTTCTTC.

For the CDR3, the DNA is TGTGCCAGCTCTAGACAGGGGGCGGTCACTGAAGCTTTCTTT. This sequence encodes CASSRQGAVTEAFF. This sequence joins TRBV28 and TRBJ1-1; 10 nucleotides agree with TRBD1. Looked up from germline, CDR1 is MDHEN and CDR2 is SYDVKM. The CDR3 contains 14 residues. The V and J ends lost 8 bases and 4 bases, in that order; junction bases with no gene match: 7. The full variable domain, rest sourced from reference TRBV28 and TRBJ1-1, is DVKVTQSSRYLVKRTGEKVFLECVQDMDHENMFWYRQDPGLGLRLIYFSYDVKMKEKGDIPEGYSVSREKKERFSLILESASTNQTSMYLCASSRQGAVTEAFFGQGTRLTVV.

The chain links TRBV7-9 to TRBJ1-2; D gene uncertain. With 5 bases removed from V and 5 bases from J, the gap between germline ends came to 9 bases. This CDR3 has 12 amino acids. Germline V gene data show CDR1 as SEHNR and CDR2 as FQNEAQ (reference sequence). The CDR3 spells CASSQDAYGYTF. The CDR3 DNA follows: TGTGCCAGCAGCCAAGACGCGTATGGCTACACCTTC.

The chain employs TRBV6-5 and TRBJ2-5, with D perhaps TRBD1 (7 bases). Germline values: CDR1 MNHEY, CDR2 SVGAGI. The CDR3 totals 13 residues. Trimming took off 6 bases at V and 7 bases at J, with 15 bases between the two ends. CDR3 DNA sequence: TGTGCCAGCAGCCGCGGACAGGAGGGGACCCAGTACTTC. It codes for CASSRGQEGTQYF.

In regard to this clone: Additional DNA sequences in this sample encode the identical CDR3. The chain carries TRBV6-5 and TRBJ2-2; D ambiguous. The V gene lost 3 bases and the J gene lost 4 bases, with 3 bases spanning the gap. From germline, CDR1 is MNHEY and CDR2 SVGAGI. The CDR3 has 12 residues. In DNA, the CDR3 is TGTGCCAGCAGTTATTTCACCGGGGAGCTGTTTTTT. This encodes CASSYFTGELFF.